Only a few counts were recorded for the clone carrying this TCR beta chain. TCRdb used MiXCR to reprocess the 5' RACE reads, holding one entry per CDR3 protein. The sample includes approximately 200,000 distinct CDR3 sequences, over 10% of them seen just once. These data come from a study of CD8 T cells in ankylosing spondylitis. The CDR3 is 14 amino acids. V shed 10 bases, J shed 4 bases, and the junction held 9 bases outside the gene matches. The germline gives CDR1 SNHLY, CDR2 FYNNEI. V and J are TRBV2 and TRBJ2-1, with 8 bases fitting TRBD2. Sequenced: blood, either unsorted or a sorted T cell fraction (not recorded which). This clonotype originated in a male donor with ankylosing spondylitis or in good health (not recorded which). CDR3 region: CANAVGGGYNEQFF. CDR3 coding DNA: TGTGCCAACGCCGTAGGCGGGGGGTACAATGAGCAGTTCTTC.